The 14 T cell receptor beta chains below all came from one sample that was sequenced in a study of molecular identifiers for immune sequencing clone quantification. MiXCR, applied by TCRdb to the PCR reads, yields one record per CDR3 protein. The sample contains 400,000 to 600,000 distinct CDR3 sequences, about 21% of which appear only once. Specimen: naive CD8+ T cells from blood, with Jurkat cell RNA spiked in. As for subset: FACS-sorted CD8+CD4-CCR7+CD45RA+ naive T cells. The source of these receptors is a human donor in good health. Some libraries in this study had Jurkat cell RNA spiked in.

As concerns this clonotype: Compared with germline, one end of the junction differs, possibly owing to a read error. The rearrangement uses TRBV5-6 and TRBJ2-3; tentative D call: TRBD2 (5 bases). CDR3 size: 16 residues. Germline V gene data show CDR1 as SGHDT and CDR2 as YYEEEE. The CDR3 sequence: CTSSLDGNWEPDTQYF. CDR3 nucleotide sequence: TGTACCAGCAGCTTGGATGGCAATTGGGAGCCAGATACGCAGTATTTT.

About this clonotype itself: A much larger clone differs from this one at a single base, so this may be a read error. Because it lacks the conserved phenylalanine or tryptophan at the end, this CDR3 is likely a read error. The genes are TRBV13 and TRBJ1-4; 8 nucleotides line up with TRBD1. CDR3 length: 14 residues. Per the germline V gene, CDR1 is PRHDT and CDR2 is FYEKMQ (reference sequence). The J segment lost 10 bases and the V segment lost 5 bases, leaving 9 bases of the junction unmatched. The CDR3 DNA reads TGTGCCAGCAGCCTGGGACAGGCGGGAAGAAAACTGTTTCTT. It yields the protein CASSLGQAGRKLFL.

Of note for this clonotype: The CDR3 carries no conserved terminal phenylalanine or tryptophan, so it likely arises from a read error. The rearrangement uses TRBV4-3 and TRBJ1-5; no definite D call. V dropped 0 bases and J dropped 0 bases, with 6 bases sitting between them. CDR3 size: 15 residues. CDR1 is LGHNA, CDR2 YSLEER, per germline. DNA of the CDR3: TGCGCCAGCAGCCAAGAAAGATATAGCAATCAGCCCCAGCATCTT. Its protein is CASSQERYSNQPQHL.

Remarks on this clonotype: One base away lies a much larger clone, so this may be a sequencing read error. V is TRBV27 and J is TRBJ2-5; D gene unclear. Germline CDR1 is MNHEY and CDR2 is SMNVEV (reference sequence). Trimming left V 4 bases short and J 5 bases short, with 14 bases between. The CDR3 sequence is 14 residues long. CDR3 in DNA: TGTGCCAGCAGTTGGAGTTGGTGGAGTGAGACCCAGTACTTC. It codes for CASSWSWWSETQYF.

The chain has TRBV6-2 or TRBV6-3 and TRBJ1-1; D not resolved. The CDR3 length is 12 residues. Per germline, CDR1 MNHEY and CDR2 SVGEGT. V dropped 2 bases and J dropped 10 bases, with 11 bases sitting between them. The chain's CDR3 is CASSYGTSGAFF. For the CDR3, the DNA is TGTGCCAGCAGTTACGGTACTTCAGGAGCTTTCTTT.

This clonotype has just a few counts. For the CDR3, the DNA is TGTGCCTACGACGGCTACGAGCAGTACTTC. Encoded protein: CAYDGYEQYF. The chain employs TRBV30 and TRBJ2-7; D is ambiguous. CDR3 length equals 10 residues. The V end was cut by 7 bases, the J end by 3 bases, with 7 bases between. Germline loops: CDR1 GTSNPN, CDR2 SVGIG (reference sequence).

This clonotype showed up many times. CDR3: CSARDHSGGGTGELFF. Here the CDR3 DNA reads TGCAGTGCTAGAGATCACAGTGGGGGAGGGACCGGGGAGCTGTTTTTT. The chain uses TRBV20-1 and TRBJ2-2, with 7 bases matching TRBD2. This CDR3 is 16 amino acids long. With 0 bases clipped from V and 5 bases from J, the junction kept 9 bases outside the gene matches. Looked up from germline, CDR1 is DFQATT and CDR2 is SNEGSKA (reference sequence).

Concerning this clonotype: This may come from a read error, since a much larger clone is one base off. The rearrangement links TRBV5-5 to TRBJ1-6; no clear D. V shed 0 bases and J shed 15 bases, with 13 bases lying between them. Germline CDR1 SGHKS, CDR2 YYEKEE (reference sequence). This CDR3 comprises 13 residues. The CDR3 sequence is CASSLDGREILHF. DNA of the CDR3: TGTGCCAGCAGCTTGGATGGAAGGGAGATCCTCCACTTT.

This clonotype was observed once. Since a much larger clone is just one base distant, this may be a read error. The chain has TRBV4-1 and TRBJ2-2, with unresolved D. The germline CDR1 and CDR2 sequences are MGHRA and YSYEKL. V was clipped by 4 bases and J by 2 bases, with 17 bases between them. The CDR3 has 17 residues. The CDR3 DNA follows: TGCGCCAGCAGCCGATGGAGTGCCGTTACCAACACCGGGGAGCTGTTTTTT. As protein: CASSRWSAVTNTGELFF.

The CDR3, as DNA: TGTGCCAGTAGTATTCTCGGGGATACAGATACGCAGTATTTT. Residues: CASSILGDTDTQYF. This chain uses TRBV19 with TRBJ2-3, with a tentative D call TRBD2 (5 bases). V lost 3 bases and J lost 3, with 10 bases in between. This CDR3 has 14 residues. Per germline, CDR1 LNHDA and CDR2 SQIVND (reference sequence). The whole variable domain, filled in from reference TRBV19 and TRBJ2-3, reads DGGITQSPKYLFRKEGQNVTLSCEQNLNHDAMYWYRQDPGQGLRLIYYSQIVNDFQKGDIAEGYSVSREKKESFPLTVTSAQKNPTAFYLCASSILGDTDTQYFGPGTRLTVL.

Relative to its sample, this clonotype is medium-sized. This chain joins TRBV6-5 and TRBJ1-1; TRBD1 aligns across 7 bases. Germline lookup yields CDR1 MNHEY and CDR2 SVGAGI. Trimming cost V 0 bases and J 3 bases; bases outside gene matches: 7. CDR3 length: 16 residues. CDR3 loop: CASSYSRQGWDTEAFF. The CDR3 DNA is TGTGCCAGCAGTTACTCGAGACAGGGATGGGACACTGAAGCTTTCTTT.

This clonotype has more than one count but fewer than ten. This rearrangement joins TRBV27 to TRBJ1-5; 8 positions match TRBD1. The CDR3 is made up of 16 amino acids. V was clipped by 3 bases and J by 6 bases; unmatched bases: 10. Germline CDR1 reads MNHEY; CDR2 reads SMNVEV (reference sequence). The CDR3 DNA reads as TGTGCCAGCAGTTTGACGTGGCAGGGGGCGAGTCAGCCCCAGCATTTT. Translation: CASSLTWQGASQPQHF.

On this clonotype: The junction does not match germline at one end; this may be a read error. This chain joins TRBV20-1 and TRBJ1-3; no clear D. The CDR3 totals 16 residues. Germline CDR1 reads DFQATT; CDR2 reads SNEGSKA (reference sequence). The CDR3 loop is CSAPGQSLLSGDTIYF. Here the CDR3 DNA reads TGCAGTGCTCCGGGTCAGAGCCTTTTATCTGGAGACACCATATATTTT.

A word on this clonotype: A much larger clone differs by one base, so this may be a read error. The chain combines TRBV28 with TRBJ2-7; no firm D call. The CDR3 extends over 12 amino acids. The germline CDR1 and CDR2 sequences are MDHEN and SYDVKM. The CDR3 coding sequence is TGTGCCAGCAGTCCGGCGGCCTACAAGCAGTACTTC. Amino acids: CASSPAAYKQYF.